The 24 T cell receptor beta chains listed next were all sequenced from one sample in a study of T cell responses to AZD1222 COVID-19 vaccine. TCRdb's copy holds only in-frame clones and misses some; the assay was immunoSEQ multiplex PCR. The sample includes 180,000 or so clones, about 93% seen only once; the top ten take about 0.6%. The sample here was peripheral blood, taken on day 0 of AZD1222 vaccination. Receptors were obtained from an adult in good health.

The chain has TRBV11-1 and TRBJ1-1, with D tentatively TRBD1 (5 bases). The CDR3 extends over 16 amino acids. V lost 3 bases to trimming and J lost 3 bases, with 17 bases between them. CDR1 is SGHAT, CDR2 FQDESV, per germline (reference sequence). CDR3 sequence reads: CASSFSEGRRDTEAFF. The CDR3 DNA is TGTGCCAGCAGCTTTTCAGAGGGACGGCGGGACACTGAAGCTTTCTTT.

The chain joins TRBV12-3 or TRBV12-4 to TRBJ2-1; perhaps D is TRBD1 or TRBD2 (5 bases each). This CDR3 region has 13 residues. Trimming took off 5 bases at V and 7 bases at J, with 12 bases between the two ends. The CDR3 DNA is TGTGCCAGCAGTCTCGGTGGGGGAAATGAGCAGTTCTTC. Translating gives CASSLGGGNEQFF.

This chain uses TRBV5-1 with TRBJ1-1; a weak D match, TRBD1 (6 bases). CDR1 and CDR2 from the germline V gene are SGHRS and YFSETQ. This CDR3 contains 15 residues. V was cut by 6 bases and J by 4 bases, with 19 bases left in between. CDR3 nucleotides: TGCGCCAGCATGCCCGGCGCGGGGGGCGGCACTGAAGCTTTCTTT. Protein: CASMPGAGGGTEAFF.

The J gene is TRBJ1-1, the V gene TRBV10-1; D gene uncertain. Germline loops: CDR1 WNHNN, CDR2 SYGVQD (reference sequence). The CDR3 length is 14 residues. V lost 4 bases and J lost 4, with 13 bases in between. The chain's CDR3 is CASSVAGAGTEAFF. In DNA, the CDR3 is TGCGCCAGCAGTGTTGCGGGAGCGGGCACTGAAGCTTTCTTT.

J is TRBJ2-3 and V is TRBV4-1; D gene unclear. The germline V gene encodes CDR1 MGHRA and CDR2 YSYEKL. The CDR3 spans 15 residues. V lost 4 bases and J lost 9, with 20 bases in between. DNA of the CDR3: TGCGCCAGCAGCCCGGGTGATCTTTTGGGTATGACGCAGTATTTT. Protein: CASSPGDLLGMTQYF.

CDR3 amino acids: CASSVGQGSGNTIYF. The CDR3 DNA follows: TGTGCCAGCAGCGTAGGACAGGGGTCTGGAAACACCATATATTTT. V and J are TRBV9 and TRBJ1-3; TRBD1 matches 8 bases. V trimming: 0 bases; J trimming: 1 base; junction bases outside the gene matches: 0. CDR1 is SGDLS and CDR2 is YYNGEE in the germline V gene. The CDR3 has 15 amino acids.

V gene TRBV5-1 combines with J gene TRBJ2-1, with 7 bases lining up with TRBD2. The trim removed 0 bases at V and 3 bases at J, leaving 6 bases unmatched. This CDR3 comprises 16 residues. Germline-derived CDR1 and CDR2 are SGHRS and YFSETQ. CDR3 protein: CASSLDGGSSYNEQFF. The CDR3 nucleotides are TGCGCCAGCAGCTTGGATGGCGGGAGCAGCTACAATGAGCAGTTCTTC.

CDR3: CASSRDSAYEQYF. The DNA for the CDR3 is TGTGCCAGCAGCCGGGACTCTGCCTACGAGCAGTACTTC. The chain links TRBV11-2 to TRBJ2-7, with D possibly TRBD2 on 6 matching bases. Trimming pared 5 bases from V and 2 bases from J, leaving 10 bases between. CDR1 and CDR2 (germline): SGHAT, FQNNGV. The CDR3 spans 13 residues.

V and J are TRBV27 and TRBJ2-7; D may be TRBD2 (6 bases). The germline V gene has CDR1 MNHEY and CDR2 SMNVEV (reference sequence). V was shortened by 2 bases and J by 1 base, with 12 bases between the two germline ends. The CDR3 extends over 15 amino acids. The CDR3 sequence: CASSLGGVGSYEQYF. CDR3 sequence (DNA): TGTGCCAGCAGTTTAGGAGGGGTGGGATCCTACGAGCAGTACTTC.

In DNA, the CDR3 is TGTGCCATCAAAGGGCTAGGAACATACGAGCAGTACTTC. This sequence encodes CAIKGLGTYEQYF. The chain joins TRBV12-3 or TRBV12-4 to TRBJ2-7, with unresolved D. The ends were cut back, 10 bases at V and 4 bases at J, with 17 bases in the middle. The CDR3 extends over 13 amino acids.

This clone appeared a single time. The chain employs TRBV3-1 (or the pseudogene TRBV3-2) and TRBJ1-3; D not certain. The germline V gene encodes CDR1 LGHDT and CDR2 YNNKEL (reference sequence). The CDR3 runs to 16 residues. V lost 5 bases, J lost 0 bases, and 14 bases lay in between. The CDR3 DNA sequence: TGTGCCAGCAGCGTGATAAGCTTCACCTCTGGAAACACCATATATTTT. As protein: CASSVISFTSGNTIYF.

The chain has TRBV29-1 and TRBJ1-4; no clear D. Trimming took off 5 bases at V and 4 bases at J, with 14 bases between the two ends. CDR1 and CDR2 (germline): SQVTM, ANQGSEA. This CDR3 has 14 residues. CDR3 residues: CSVLWADLNEKLFF. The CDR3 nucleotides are TGCAGCGTTCTATGGGCAGACCTTAATGAAAAACTGTTTTTT.

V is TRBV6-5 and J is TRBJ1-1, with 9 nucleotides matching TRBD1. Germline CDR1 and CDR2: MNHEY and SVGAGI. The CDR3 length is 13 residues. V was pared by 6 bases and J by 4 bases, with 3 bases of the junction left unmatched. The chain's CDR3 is CASSPDRGTEAFF. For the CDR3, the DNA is TGTGCCAGCAGCCCGGACAGGGGCACTGAAGCTTTCTTT.

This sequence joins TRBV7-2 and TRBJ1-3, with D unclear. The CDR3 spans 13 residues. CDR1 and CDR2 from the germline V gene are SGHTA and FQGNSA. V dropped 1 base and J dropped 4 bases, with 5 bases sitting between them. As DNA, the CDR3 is TGTGCCAGCAGCTTAGTTGGGGGAAACACCATATATTTT. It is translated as CASSLVGGNTIYF.

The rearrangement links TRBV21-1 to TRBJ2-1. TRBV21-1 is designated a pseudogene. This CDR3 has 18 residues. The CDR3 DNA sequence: TGTGCCAGCAGCAACCACACCGTAGGGAAGGTCGAAAACAATGAGCAGTTCTTC. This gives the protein CASSNHTVGKVENNEQFF.

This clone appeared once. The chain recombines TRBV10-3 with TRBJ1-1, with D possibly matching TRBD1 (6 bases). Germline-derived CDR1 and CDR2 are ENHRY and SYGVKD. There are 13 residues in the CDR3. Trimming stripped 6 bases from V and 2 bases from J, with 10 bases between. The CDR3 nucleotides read TGTGCCATCAGCGGGACAACCAACACTGAAGCTTTCTTT. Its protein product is CAISGTTNTEAFF.

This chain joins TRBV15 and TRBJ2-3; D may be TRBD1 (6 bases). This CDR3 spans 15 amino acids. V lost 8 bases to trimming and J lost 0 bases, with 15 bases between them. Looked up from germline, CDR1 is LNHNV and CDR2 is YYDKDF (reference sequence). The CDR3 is CATHEGELSTDTQYF. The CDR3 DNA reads TGTGCCACCCATGAGGGGGAACTAAGCACAGATACGCAGTATTTT.

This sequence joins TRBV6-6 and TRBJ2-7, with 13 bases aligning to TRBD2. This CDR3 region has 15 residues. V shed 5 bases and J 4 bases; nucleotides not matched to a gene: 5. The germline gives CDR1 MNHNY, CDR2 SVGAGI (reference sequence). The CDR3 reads CASSPRTSGSYEQYF. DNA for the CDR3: TGTGCCAGCAGTCCGAGGACTAGCGGGAGTTACGAGCAGTACTTC.

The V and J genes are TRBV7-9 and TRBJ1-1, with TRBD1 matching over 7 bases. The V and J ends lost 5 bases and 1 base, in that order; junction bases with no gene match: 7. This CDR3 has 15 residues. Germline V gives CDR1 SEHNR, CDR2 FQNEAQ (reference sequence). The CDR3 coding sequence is TGTGCCAGCAGCGACCCGGGGACAGAGAACACTGAAGCTTTCTTT. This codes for CASSDPGTENTEAFF.

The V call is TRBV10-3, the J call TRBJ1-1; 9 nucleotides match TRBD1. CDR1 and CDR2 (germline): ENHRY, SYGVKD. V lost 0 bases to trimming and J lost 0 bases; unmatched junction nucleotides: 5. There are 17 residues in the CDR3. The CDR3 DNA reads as TGTGCCATCAGTGAGTCGCGGGACAGGGACCTGAACACTGAAGCTTTCTTT. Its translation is CAISESRDRDLNTEAFF.

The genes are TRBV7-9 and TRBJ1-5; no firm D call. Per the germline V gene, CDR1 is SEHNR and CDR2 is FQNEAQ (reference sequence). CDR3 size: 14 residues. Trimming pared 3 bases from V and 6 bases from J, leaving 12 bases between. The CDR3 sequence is CASSLAVSGQPQHF. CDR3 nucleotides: TGTGCCAGCAGCTTGGCGGTGTCAGGTCAGCCCCAGCATTTT.

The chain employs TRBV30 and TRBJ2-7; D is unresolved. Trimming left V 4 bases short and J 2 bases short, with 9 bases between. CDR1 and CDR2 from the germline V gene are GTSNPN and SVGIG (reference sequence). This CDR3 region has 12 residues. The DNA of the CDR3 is TGTGCCTGGAAAACGGCCCCCTACGAGCAGTACTTC. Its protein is CAWKTAPYEQYF.

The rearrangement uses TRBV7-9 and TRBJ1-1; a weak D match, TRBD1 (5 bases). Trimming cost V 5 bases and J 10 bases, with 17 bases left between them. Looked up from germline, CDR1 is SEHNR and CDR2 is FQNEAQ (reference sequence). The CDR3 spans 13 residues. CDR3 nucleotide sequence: TGTGCCAGCAGCCCCCAGGGCGTCGGGGGAGCTTTCTTT. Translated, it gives CASSPQGVGGAFF.

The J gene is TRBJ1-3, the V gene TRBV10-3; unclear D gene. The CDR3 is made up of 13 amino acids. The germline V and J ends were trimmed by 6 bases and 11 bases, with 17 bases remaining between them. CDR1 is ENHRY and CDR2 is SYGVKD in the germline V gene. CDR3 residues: CAISTALLDPIYF. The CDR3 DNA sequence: TGTGCCATCAGCACGGCCCTTTTGGACCCCATATATTTT.